One sample yielded the 32 T cell receptor beta chains listed below, sequenced in a study of OX40 agonist ivuxolimab in advanced cancers. Sequenced by immunoSEQ multiplex PCR; TCRdb stores in-frame clones only, minus some. The profile shows 100,000 or so clones, around 93% of them singletons. Sequenced here: CD4+ or CD8+ T cells sorted from blood, sampled in a trial of the OX40 agonist ivuxolimab. These receptors all come from an adult with an advanced solid tumor such as melanoma, head and neck, liver or kidney cancer.

The chain combines TRBV18 with TRBJ1-5; D gene uncertain. CDR1 is KGHSH, CDR2 LQKENI, per germline. V was pared by 3 bases and J by 2 bases, with 17 bases between. This CDR3 region has 17 residues. CDR3 sequence reads: CASSPAFGVGGNQPQHF. The CDR3 bases are TGTGCCAGCTCACCGGCCTTCGGGGTCGGAGGCAATCAGCCCCAGCATTTT.

J is TRBJ2-7 and V is TRBV27, with D perhaps TRBD2 (6 bases). Germline V CDR1 and CDR2: MNHEY, SMNVEV (reference sequence). The V end lost 6 bases, the J end lost 2 bases, and 14 bases lay between the germline ends. This CDR3 region has 14 residues. Written as DNA, the CDR3 is TGTGCCAGCAGGGTGGAATGGGAGGCCTACGAGCAGTACTTC. Its translation: CASRVEWEAYEQYF.

The chain carries TRBV18 and TRBJ2-3, with D possibly being TRBD2 (6 bases). V lost 1 base and J lost 1, with 12 bases in between. Germline CDR1 reads KGHSH; CDR2 reads LQKENI. The CDR3 totals 16 residues. As DNA, the CDR3 is TGTGCCAGCTCACCACTCCGAGCGGGTGGCACAGATACGCAGTATTTT. It encodes CASSPLRAGGTDTQYF.

The V call is TRBV5-1, the J call TRBJ2-1; D unclear. Trimming removed 0 bases at V and 0 bases at J, with 7 bases between. The CDR3 contains 15 residues. CDR1 and CDR2 (germline): SGHRS, YFSETQ. The CDR3 sequence is CASSLGSYSYNEQFF. The CDR3 DNA follows: TGCGCCAGCAGCTTGGGTAGCTACTCCTACAATGAGCAGTTCTTC. Full variable domain (remainder filled in from reference TRBV5-1 and TRBJ2-1): KAGVTQTPRYLIKTRGQQVTLSCSPISGHRSVSWYQQTPGQGLQFLFEYFSETQRNKGNFPGRFSGRQFSNSRSEMNVSTLELGDSALYLCASSLGSYSYNEQFFGPGTRLTVL.

V is TRBV5-8 and J is TRBJ2-6, with D possibly TRBD2 on 7 matching bases. V lost 7 bases to trimming and J lost 0 bases, with 17 bases between them. From germline, CDR1 is SGHTS and CDR2 YDEGEE. This CDR3 comprises 17 residues. DNA of the CDR3: TGTGCCAGCCGGAGGGGGGGACCCTACTCTGGGGCCAACGTCCTGACTTTC. It codes for CASRRGGPYSGANVLTF.

This chain joins TRBV5-1 and TRBJ1-4; D call uncertain. The CDR3 consists of 12 residues. With 3 bases removed from V and 4 bases from J, the gap between germline ends came to 4 bases. Germline V lookup: CDR1 SGHRS, CDR2 YFSETQ. CDR3 in amino acids: CASSYNNEKLFF. The CDR3 nucleotides read TGCGCCAGCAGCTATAATAATGAAAAACTGTTTTTT. The full variable domain, its missing parts supplied by reference TRBV5-1 and TRBJ1-4, is KAGVTQTPRYLIKTRGQQVTLSCSPISGHRSVSWYQQTPGQGLQFLFEYFSETQRNKGNFPGRFSGRQFSNSRSEMNVSTLELGDSALYLCASSYNNEKLFFGSGTQLSVL.

The rearrangement uses TRBV19 and TRBJ1-5; 7 bases align to TRBD1. Per germline, CDR1 LNHDA and CDR2 SQIVND (reference sequence). V gave up 7 bases and J gave up 5 bases; unmatched junction bases: 8. This CDR3 has 14 residues. The CDR3 region has the DNA TGTGCCAGTAAAAGACAGGGTACTGATCAGCCCCAGCATTTT. Its protein product is CASKRQGTDQPQHF. Full variable domain (rest looked up from reference TRBV19 and TRBJ1-5): DGGITQSPKYLFRKEGQNVTLSCEQNLNHDAMYWYRQDPGQGLRLIYYSQIVNDFQKGDIAEGYSVSREKKESFPLTVTSAQKNPTAFYLCASKRQGTDQPQHFGDGTRLSIL.

This CDR3 reads CASSPDRTGPQQYF. Written as DNA, the CDR3 is TGTGCCAGCTCACCAGACAGAACTGGCCCTCAGCAGTACTTC. The V call is TRBV18, the J call TRBJ2-7, with a weak D call TRBD1 (5 bases). V was pared by 2 bases and J by 8 bases, with 16 bases between. This CDR3 contains 14 residues. CDR1 KGHSH and CDR2 LQKENI come from the germline V gene.

CDR3 bases: TGTGCCAGCAGCGTCCGCCCGGCAGGTGTCTACAATGAGCAGTTCTTC. The encoded protein is CASSVRPAGVYNEQFF. The chain couples TRBV9 to TRBJ2-1; D gene uncertain. The CDR3 extends over 16 amino acids. Germline V gene lookup returns CDR1 SGDLS and CDR2 YYNGEE. The V end was cut by 2 bases, the J end by 3 bases, with 15 bases between.

The rearrangement links TRBV2 to TRBJ2-3, with TRBD1 matching over 8 bases. The junction had 6 bases not matched to a gene; V was cut back by 5 bases and J by 2 bases. The germline gives CDR1 SNHLY, CDR2 FYNNEI. The CDR3 covers 15 residues. This chain's CDR3 is CASSKDREATDTQYF. The CDR3 DNA reads as TGTGCCAGCAGTAAGGACAGGGAGGCCACAGATACGCAGTATTTT.

The chain joins TRBV5-4 to TRBJ2-7; TRBD2 might be the D (5 bases). V was cut by 4 bases and J by 11 bases, with 16 bases left in between. The CDR3 runs to 12 residues. In germline, CDR1 is SGHNT, CDR2 YYREEE (reference sequence). The CDR3 DNA is TGTGCCAGCAGCCGGCGGACTCCCTCCGAGTACTTC. Encoded protein: CASSRRTPSEYF.

The chain links TRBV7-3 to TRBJ1-6; 10 positions match TRBD1. Germline CDR1 is SGHTA and CDR2 is FQGTGA. This CDR3 spans 14 amino acids. Losses at the gene ends were 5 bases for V and 10 bases for J; bases not matched to a gene: 5. The CDR3 region has the DNA TGTGCCAGCAGCCTGGGGACAGGGGACTCACCCCTCCACTTT. Translating gives CASSLGTGDSPLHF.

This clone has just a few counts. This chain joins TRBV2 and TRBJ1-2; 7 nucleotides align to TRBD1. Germline V lookup: CDR1 SNHLY, CDR2 FYNNEI. The CDR3 has 14 residues. The V gene end was trimmed by 3 bases and the J gene end by 8 bases; junction bases not matched to a gene: 9. The CDR3 is CASSEGTGVEGYTF. The DNA for the CDR3 is TGTGCCAGCAGTGAGGGTACAGGGGTCGAGGGCTACACCTTC.

The rearrangement uses TRBV19 and TRBJ2-1; D gene ambiguous. V gave up 6 bases and J gave up 8 bases, with 17 bases separating them. This CDR3 spans 14 amino acids. CDR1 is LNHDA and CDR2 is SQIVND in the germline V gene (reference sequence). CDR3 region: CASREVGGRYEQFF. For the CDR3, the DNA is TGTGCCAGTAGAGAGGTCGGCGGCCGCTATGAGCAGTTCTTC.

The CDR3 reads CSARFLETQYF. The CDR3 DNA is TGCAGTGCCCGTTTCCTGGAGACCCAGTACTTC. This sequence joins TRBV20-1 and TRBJ2-5, with D uncertain. The CDR3 has 11 residues. The germline gives CDR1 DFQATT, CDR2 SNEGSKA (reference sequence). Trimming removed 6 bases at V and 5 bases at J, with 10 bases between.

The genes are TRBV5-4 and TRBJ1-4; D possibly corresponds to TRBD1 (5 bases). With 0 bases removed from V and 5 bases from J, the gap between germline ends came to 8 bases. The CDR3 has 14 residues. From germline, CDR1 is SGHNT and CDR2 YYREEE (reference sequence). CDR3 bases: TGTGCCAGCAGCTTGGGACAGTACAATGAAAAACTGTTTTTT. Translated: CASSLGQYNEKLFF.

The rearrangement joins TRBV6-5 to TRBJ1-2; TRBD1 agrees at 9 bases. With 7 bases clipped from V and 2 bases from J, the junction kept 5 bases outside the gene matches. Germline V gene data show CDR1 as MNHEY and CDR2 as SVGAGI. The CDR3 consists of 14 residues. CDR3 region: CASTPGQGNYGYTF. In nucleotides, the CDR3 is TGTGCCAGCACCCCGGGACAGGGAAACTATGGCTACACCTTC.

This chain links TRBV7-2 with TRBJ1-4; 10 bases align to TRBD1. Per the germline V gene, CDR1 is SGHTA and CDR2 is FQGNSA. Trimming removed 6 bases from V and 2 bases from J; junction bases left unmatched: 12. The CDR3 covers 18 residues. CDR3 loop: CASSSPRQGAWTNEKLFF. CDR3 coding DNA: TGTGCCAGCAGTTCCCCCCGACAGGGGGCTTGGACTAATGAAAAACTGTTTTTT.

The chain has TRBV10-3 and TRBJ2-2, with TRBD1 matching over 12 bases. The CDR3 sequence is 14 residues long. Germline CDR1 and CDR2: ENHRY and SYGVKD. J was trimmed by 5 bases and V by 7 bases; bases with no gene match: 2. CDR3 bases: TGTGCCATCATGGGACAGGGGGCAACCGGGGAGCTGTTTTTT. Its protein is CAIMGQGATGELFF.

The chain uses TRBV27 and TRBJ2-7; D is perhaps TRBD1 or TRBD2 (6 bases each). Deletions cut 0 bases from V and 4 bases from J, with 16 bases between. The CDR3 loop spans 16 amino acids. Germline values: CDR1 MNHEY, CDR2 SMNVEV (reference sequence). Here the CDR3 DNA reads TGTGCCAGCAGTTTATCGGGTAGCCCGGGGGCTTACGAGCAGTACTTC. It yields the protein CASSLSGSPGAYEQYF.

The chain joins TRBV6-6 to TRBJ1-3; perhaps TRBD1 as D (5 bases). V lost 2 bases to trimming and J lost 5 bases, with 7 bases between them. The CDR3 spans 13 residues. The germline gives CDR1 MNHNY, CDR2 SVGAGI (reference sequence). Written as DNA, the CDR3 is TGTGCCAGCAGTTACCAGGGTAGAAACACCATATATTTT. Its protein product is CASSYQGRNTIYF.

V gene TRBV5-5 combines with J gene TRBJ2-7, with TRBD1 identical over 8 bases. The germline V gene has CDR1 SGHKS and CDR2 YYEKEE (reference sequence). J was trimmed by 0 bases and V by 1 base; bases with no gene match: 3. The length of the CDR3 is 15 residues. The CDR3 protein is CASSLQGASSYEQYF. The CDR3 DNA reads as TGTGCCAGCAGCTTGCAGGGGGCCAGCTCCTACGAGCAGTACTTC.

V usage is TRBV14 and J usage is TRBJ1-3; D gene uncertain. The CDR3 runs 14 residues. The germline V and J ends were trimmed by 4 bases and 0 bases, with 7 bases remaining between them. Looked up from germline, CDR1 is SGHDN and CDR2 is FVKESK. The CDR3: CASSPLASGNTIYF. The CDR3 DNA sequence: TGTGCCAGCAGCCCTCTCGCCTCTGGAAACACCATATATTTT.

The chain links TRBV18 to TRBJ2-1; 11 bases agree with TRBD2. This CDR3 region has 17 residues. Looked up from germline, CDR1 is KGHSH and CDR2 is LQKENI. The trim removed 6 bases at V and 0 bases at J, leaving 7 bases unmatched. CDR3 in DNA: TGTGCCAGCTCCTTCAAGACTAGCGGGACCTCCTACAATGAGCAGTTCTTC. It codes for CASSFKTSGTSYNEQFF.

Only one count was recorded for this clone. The chain carries TRBV10-3 and TRBJ2-7; D is ambiguous. The ends were cut back, 4 bases at V and 2 bases at J, with 6 bases in the middle. Germline CDR1 ENHRY, CDR2 SYGVKD. There are 12 residues in the CDR3. The CDR3 sequence: CAISAGPYEQYF. Written as DNA, the CDR3 is TGTGCCATCAGTGCGGGCCCCTACGAGCAGTACTTC.

The chain links TRBV11-3 to TRBJ2-1; 12 positions agree with TRBD2. Germline V gene sequence: CDR1 SGHNT, CDR2 YENEEA. This CDR3 spans 15 amino acids. Trimming removed 1 base from V and 8 bases from J; junction bases left unmatched: 3. CDR3 region: CASSLGLAGGDEQFF. The CDR3 DNA sequence: TGTGCCAGCAGCTTAGGGCTAGCGGGAGGGGATGAGCAGTTCTTC.

The CDR3 nucleotides read TGTGCCAGCAGGGACAGAGTAGAGACCCAGTACTTC. Translation gives CASRDRVETQYF. This chain uses TRBV2 with TRBJ2-5; possibly TRBD1 for D (6 bases). This CDR3 comprises 12 residues. Germline values: CDR1 SNHLY, CDR2 FYNNEI. The ends were cut back, 6 bases at V and 4 bases at J, with 9 bases in the middle.

V gene TRBV30 combines with J gene TRBJ2-4; D remains unclear. Germline CDR1 and CDR2: GTSNPN and SVGIG (reference sequence). V lost 0 bases, J lost 6 bases, and 12 bases lay in between. This CDR3 comprises 14 residues. The CDR3 DNA sequence: TGTGCCTGGAGTGTTGTTAGAGGCGGAAACATTCAGTACTTC. It codes for CAWSVVRGGNIQYF.

The chain combines TRBV6-5 with TRBJ2-1, with unresolved D. Trimming removed 2 bases at V and 10 bases at J, with 15 bases between. The CDR3 has 14 amino acids. CDR1 is MNHEY and CDR2 is SVGAGI in the germline V gene. Here the CDR3 reads CASSYRRSGKEQFF. CDR3 sequence (DNA): TGTGCCAGCAGTTACCGTCGAAGTGGAAAGGAGCAGTTCTTC.

This clone was counted once. The gene calls are TRBV5-6 and TRBJ2-2, with D tentatively TRBD1 (6 bases). V was shortened by 4 bases and J by 7 bases, with 14 bases between the two germline ends. The CDR3 sequence is 14 residues long. Germline CDR1 SGHDT, CDR2 YYEEEE. The CDR3 region is CASSTMDSIGELFF. In nucleotides, the CDR3 is TGTGCCAGCAGCACTATGGACAGTATCGGGGAGCTGTTTTTT. Full variable domain (rest looked up from reference TRBV5-6 and TRBJ2-2): DAGVTQSPTHLIKTRGQQVTLRCSPKSGHDTVSWYQQALGQGPQFIFQYYEEEERQRGNFPDRFSGHQFPNYSSELNVNALLLGDSALYLCASSTMDSIGELFFGEGSRLTVL.

The chain has TRBV6-6 and TRBJ2-2; D is undetermined. From germline, CDR1 is MNHNY and CDR2 SVGAGI (reference sequence). With 4 bases removed from V and 1 base from J, the gap between germline ends came to 7 bases. This CDR3 comprises 14 residues. The CDR3 is CASSSYRNTGELFF. The CDR3 nucleotides read TGTGCCAGCAGTTCCTACAGGAACACCGGGGAGCTGTTTTTT.

The chain uses TRBV27 and TRBJ2-1; D is possibly TRBD2 (5 bases). The CDR3 runs to 12 residues. Germline-derived CDR1 and CDR2 are MNHEY and SMNVEV (reference sequence). V was cut by 5 bases and J by 8 bases, with 10 bases left in between. CDR3 loop: CASSLTRDEQFF. The CDR3 DNA sequence: TGTGCCAGCAGTCTTACTAGGGATGAGCAGTTCTTC.